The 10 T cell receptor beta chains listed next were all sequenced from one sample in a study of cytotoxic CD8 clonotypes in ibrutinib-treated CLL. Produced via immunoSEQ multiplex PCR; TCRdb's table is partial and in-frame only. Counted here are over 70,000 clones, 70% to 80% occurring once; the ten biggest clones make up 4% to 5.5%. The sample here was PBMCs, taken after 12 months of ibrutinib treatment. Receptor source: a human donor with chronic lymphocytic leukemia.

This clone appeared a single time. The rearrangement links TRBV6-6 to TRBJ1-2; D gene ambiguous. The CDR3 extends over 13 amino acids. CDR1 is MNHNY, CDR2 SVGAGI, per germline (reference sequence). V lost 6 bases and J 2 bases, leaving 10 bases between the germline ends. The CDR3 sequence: CASRRTVNYGYTF. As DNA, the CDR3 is TGTGCCAGCAGGCGGACTGTGAACTATGGCTACACCTTC.

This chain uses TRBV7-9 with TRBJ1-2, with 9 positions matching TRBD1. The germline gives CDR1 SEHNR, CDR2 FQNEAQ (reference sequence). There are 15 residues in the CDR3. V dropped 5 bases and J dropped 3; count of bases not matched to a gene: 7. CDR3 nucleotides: TGTGCCAGCAGCCCCTGGGACAGGGAGGACTATGGCTACACCTTC. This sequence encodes CASSPWDREDYGYTF.

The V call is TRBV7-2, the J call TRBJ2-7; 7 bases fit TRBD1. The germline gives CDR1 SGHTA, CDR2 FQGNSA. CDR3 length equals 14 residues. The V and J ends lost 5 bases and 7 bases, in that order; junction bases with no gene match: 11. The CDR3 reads CASSPTGTVGEQYF. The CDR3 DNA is TGTGCCAGCAGCCCAACCGGGACAGTGGGAGAGCAGTACTTC.

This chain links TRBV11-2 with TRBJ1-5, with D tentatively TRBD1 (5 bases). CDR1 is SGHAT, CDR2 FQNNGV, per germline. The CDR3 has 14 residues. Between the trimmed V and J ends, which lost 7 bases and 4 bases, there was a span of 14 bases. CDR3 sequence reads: CASKGRPLNQPQHF. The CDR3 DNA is TGTGCCAGCAAGGGACGGCCCCTGAATCAGCCCCAGCATTTT.

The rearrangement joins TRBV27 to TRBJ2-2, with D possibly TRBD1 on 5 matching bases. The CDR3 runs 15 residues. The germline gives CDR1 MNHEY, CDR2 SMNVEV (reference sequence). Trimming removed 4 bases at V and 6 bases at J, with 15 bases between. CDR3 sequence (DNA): TGTGCCAGCAGTTGGTACAGGTCCCCCCCCGGGGAGCTGTTTTTT. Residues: CASSWYRSPPGELFF.

The DNA for the CDR3 is TGTGCCAGCAGACCCCTCCGGGGGCTGTCCTACGAGCAGTACTTC. Translated, it gives CASRPLRGLSYEQYF. The gene calls are TRBV11-2 and TRBJ2-7; either TRBD1 or TRBD2 may supply D (6 bases each). CDR3 length equals 15 residues. V gave up 6 bases and J gave up 1 base, with 16 bases separating them. The V gene's germline CDR1 is SGHAT and CDR2 FQNNGV.

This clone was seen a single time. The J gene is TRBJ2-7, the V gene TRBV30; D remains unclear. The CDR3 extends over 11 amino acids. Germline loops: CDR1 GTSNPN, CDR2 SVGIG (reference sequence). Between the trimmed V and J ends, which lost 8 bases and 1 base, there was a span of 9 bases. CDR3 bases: TGTGCCAACGACGGGTCCTACGAGCAGTACTTC. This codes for CANDGSYEQYF. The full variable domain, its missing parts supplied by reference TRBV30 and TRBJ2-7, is SQTIHQWPATLVQPVGSPLSLECTVEGTSNPNLYWYRQAAGRGLQLLFYSVGIGQISSEVPQNLSASRPQDRQFILSSKKLLLSDSGFYLCANDGSYEQYFGPGTRLTVT.

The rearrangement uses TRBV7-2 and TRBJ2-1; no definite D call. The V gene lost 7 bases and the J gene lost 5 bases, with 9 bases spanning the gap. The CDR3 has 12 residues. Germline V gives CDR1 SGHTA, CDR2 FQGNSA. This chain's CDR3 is CASTPSNNEQFF. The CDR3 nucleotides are TGTGCCAGCACCCCCTCAAACAATGAGCAGTTCTTC.

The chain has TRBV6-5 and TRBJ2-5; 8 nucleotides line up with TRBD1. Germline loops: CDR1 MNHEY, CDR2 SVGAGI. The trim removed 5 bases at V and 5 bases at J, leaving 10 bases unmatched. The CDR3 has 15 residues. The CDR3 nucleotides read TGTGCCAGCAGTCAAGACAGGGGCGGGCGGGAGACCCAGTACTTC. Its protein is CASSQDRGGRETQYF.

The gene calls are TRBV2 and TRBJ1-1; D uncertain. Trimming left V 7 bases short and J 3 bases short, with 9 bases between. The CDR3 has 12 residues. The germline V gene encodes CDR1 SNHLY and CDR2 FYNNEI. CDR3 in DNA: TGTGCCAGCACAAGAGAACACACTGAAGCTTTCTTT. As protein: CASTREHTEAFF.